This T cell receptor beta chain was sequenced during a study of cytomegalovirus exposure and HLA in healthy donors. Germline trimming cut 0 bases from V and 4 bases from J; bases unmatched to any gene: 6. CDR3 length: 15 amino acids. Germline CDR1 is MNHNY and CDR2 is SVGAGI (reference sequence). The method was immunoSEQ multiplex PCR; TCRdb's version includes in-frame clones alone and lacks a portion of them. This table has roughly 62,000 clones, around 94% appearing once. The gene calls are TRBV6-6 and TRBJ2-7, with 7 bases that match TRBD2. This sequence originates from a man aged 18 to 30 in good health and CMV-seronegative. The sample consisted of PBMCs. The CDR3: CASSYSAGASYEQYF. The CDR3, as DNA: TGTGCCAGCAGTTACTCGGCGGGAGCGTCGTACGAGCAGTACTTC.